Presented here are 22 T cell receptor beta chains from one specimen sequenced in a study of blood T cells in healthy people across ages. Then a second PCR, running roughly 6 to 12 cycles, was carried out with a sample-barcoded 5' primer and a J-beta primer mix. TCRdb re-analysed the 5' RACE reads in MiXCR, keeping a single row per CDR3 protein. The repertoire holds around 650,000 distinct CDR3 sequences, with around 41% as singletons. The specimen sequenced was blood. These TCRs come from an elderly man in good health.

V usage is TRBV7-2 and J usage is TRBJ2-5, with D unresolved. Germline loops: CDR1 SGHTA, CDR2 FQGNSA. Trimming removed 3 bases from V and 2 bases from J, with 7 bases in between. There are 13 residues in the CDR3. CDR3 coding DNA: TGTGCCAGCAGCTTTCAGATGCAAGAGACCCAGTACTTC. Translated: CASSFQMQETQYF.

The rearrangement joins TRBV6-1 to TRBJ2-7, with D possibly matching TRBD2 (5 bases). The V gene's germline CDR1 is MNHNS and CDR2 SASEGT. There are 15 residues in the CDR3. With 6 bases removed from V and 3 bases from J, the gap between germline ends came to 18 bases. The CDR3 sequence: CASRGWTLRGYEQYF. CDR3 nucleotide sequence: TGTGCCAGCAGAGGTTGGACTCTTCGTGGCTACGAGCAGTACTTC.

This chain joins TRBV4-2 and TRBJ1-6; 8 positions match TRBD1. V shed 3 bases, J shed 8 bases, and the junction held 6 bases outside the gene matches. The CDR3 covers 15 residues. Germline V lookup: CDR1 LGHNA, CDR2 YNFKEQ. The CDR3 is CASSHQTGEDSPLHF. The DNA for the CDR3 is TGTGCCAGCAGCCACCAGACAGGGGAAGATTCACCCCTCCACTTT.

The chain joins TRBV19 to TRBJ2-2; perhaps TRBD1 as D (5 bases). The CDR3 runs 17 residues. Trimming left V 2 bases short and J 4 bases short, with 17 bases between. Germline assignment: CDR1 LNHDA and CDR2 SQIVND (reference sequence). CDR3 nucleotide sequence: TGTGCCAGTAGTATAAACAGGCCCACACGAACCACCGGGGAGCTGTTTTTT. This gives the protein CASSINRPTRTTGELFF.

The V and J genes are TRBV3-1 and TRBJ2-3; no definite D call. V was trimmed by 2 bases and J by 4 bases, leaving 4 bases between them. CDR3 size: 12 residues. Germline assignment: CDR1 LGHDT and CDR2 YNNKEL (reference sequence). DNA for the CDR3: TGTGCCAGCAGCCAAAGTTCAGATACGCAGTATTTT. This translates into CASSQSSDTQYF.

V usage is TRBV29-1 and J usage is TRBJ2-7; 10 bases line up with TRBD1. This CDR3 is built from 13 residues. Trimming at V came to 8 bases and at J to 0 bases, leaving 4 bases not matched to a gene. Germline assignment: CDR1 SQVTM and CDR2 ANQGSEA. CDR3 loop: CSTRTGGSYEQYF. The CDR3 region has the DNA TGCAGCACAAGGACAGGGGGCTCCTACGAGCAGTACTTC.

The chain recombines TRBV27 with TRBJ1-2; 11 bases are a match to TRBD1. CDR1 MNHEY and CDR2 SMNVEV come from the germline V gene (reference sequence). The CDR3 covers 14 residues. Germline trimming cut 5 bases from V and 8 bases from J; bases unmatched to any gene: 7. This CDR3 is CASSPRTGGSGYTF. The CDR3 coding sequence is TGTGCCAGCAGTCCGAGGACAGGGGGCAGCGGCTACACCTTC.

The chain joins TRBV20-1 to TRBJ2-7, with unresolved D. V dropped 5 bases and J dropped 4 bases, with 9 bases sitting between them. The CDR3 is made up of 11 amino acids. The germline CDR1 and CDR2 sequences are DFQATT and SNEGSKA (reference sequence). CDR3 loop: CSAGKWYEQYF. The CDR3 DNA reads TGCAGTGCTGGAAAGTGGTACGAGCAGTACTTC.

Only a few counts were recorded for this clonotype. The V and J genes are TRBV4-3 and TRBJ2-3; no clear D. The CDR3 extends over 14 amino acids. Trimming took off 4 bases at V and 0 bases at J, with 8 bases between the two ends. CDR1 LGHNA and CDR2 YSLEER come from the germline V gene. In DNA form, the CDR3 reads TGCGCCAGCAGCCTTGAGACTAGCACAGATACGCAGTATTTT. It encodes CASSLETSTDTQYF.

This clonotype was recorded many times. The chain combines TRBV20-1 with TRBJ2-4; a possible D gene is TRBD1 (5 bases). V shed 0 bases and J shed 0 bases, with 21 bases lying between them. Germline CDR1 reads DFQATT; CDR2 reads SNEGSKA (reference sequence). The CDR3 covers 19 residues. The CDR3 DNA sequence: TGCAGTGCTAGAGACCTGGGCAGGGTAGGCCTTCTAGCCAAAAACATTCAGTACTTC. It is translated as CSARDLGRVGLLAKNIQYF.

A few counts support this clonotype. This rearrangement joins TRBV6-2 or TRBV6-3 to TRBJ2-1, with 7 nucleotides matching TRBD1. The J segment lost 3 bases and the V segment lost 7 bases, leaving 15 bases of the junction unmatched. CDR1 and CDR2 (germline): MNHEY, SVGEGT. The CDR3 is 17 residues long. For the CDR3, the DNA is TGTGCCAGCATTCCAACGACAGGGTGGTCCTTCTACAATGAGCAGTTCTTC. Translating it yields CASIPTTGWSFYNEQFF.

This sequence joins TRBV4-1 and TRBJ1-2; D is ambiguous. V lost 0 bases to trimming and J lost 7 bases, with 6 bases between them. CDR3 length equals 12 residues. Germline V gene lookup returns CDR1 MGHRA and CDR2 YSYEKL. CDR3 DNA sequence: TGCGCCAGCAGCCAAGAAGCAGGTGGCTACACCTTC. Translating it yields CASSQEAGGYTF.

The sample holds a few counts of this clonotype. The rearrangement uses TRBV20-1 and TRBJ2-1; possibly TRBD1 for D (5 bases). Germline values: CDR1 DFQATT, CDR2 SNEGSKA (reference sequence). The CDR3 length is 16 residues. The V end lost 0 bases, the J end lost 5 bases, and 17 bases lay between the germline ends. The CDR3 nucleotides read TGCAGTGCTAGAGATTGGGGCGATCCTACTAACAATGAGCAGTTCTTC. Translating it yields CSARDWGDPTNNEQFF.

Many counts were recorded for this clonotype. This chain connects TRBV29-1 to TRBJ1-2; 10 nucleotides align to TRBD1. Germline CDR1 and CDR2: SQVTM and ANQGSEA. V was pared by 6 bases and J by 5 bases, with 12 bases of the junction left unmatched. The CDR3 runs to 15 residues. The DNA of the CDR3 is TGCAGCGTGCCGGGGGGACAGGGGATTTCATATGGCTACACCTTC. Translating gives CSVPGGQGISYGYTF.

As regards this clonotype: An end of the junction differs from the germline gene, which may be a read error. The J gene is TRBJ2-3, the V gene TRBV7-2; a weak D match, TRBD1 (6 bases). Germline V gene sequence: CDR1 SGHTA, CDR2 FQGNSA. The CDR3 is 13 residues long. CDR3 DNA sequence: TGTGCCAGCCCAGGGGCTAGCACGGATACGCAGTATTTT. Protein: CASPGASTDTQYF.

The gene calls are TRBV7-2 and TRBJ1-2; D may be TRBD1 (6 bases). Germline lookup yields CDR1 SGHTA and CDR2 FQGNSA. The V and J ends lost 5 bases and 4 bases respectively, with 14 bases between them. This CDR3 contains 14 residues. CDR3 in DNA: TGTGCCAGCAGCGGGAGGACAGTCCTCTATGGCTACACCTTC. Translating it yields CASSGRTVLYGYTF.

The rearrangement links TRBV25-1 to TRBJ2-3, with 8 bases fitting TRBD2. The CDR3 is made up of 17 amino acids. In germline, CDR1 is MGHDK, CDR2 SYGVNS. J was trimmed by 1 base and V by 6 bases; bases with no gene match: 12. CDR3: CASSLTGGGTGTDTQYF. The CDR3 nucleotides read TGTGCCAGCAGCCTTACCGGCGGGGGGACCGGCACAGATACGCAGTATTTT.

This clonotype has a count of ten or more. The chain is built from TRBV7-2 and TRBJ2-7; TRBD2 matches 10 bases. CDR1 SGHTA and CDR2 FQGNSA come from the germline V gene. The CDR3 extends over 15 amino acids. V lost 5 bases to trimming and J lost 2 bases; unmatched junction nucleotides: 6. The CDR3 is CASSPGLAVTYEQYF. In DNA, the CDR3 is TGTGCCAGCAGCCCCGGACTAGCGGTTACCTACGAGCAGTACTTC.

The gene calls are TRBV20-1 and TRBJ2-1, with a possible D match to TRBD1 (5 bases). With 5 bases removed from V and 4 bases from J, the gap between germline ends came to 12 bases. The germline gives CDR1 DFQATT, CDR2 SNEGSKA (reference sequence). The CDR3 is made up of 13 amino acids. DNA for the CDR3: TGCAGTGCTGAGGACACTGTTTACAATGAGCAGTTCTTC. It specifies CSAEDTVYNEQFF.

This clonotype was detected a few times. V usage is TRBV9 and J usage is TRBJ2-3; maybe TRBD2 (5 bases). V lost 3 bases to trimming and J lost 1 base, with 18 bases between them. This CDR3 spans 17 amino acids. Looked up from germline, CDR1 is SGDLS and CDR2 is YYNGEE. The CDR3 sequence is CASSGRGGRLGTDTQYF. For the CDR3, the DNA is TGTGCCAGCAGCGGCCGTGGAGGCCGGCTAGGCACAGATACGCAGTATTTT.

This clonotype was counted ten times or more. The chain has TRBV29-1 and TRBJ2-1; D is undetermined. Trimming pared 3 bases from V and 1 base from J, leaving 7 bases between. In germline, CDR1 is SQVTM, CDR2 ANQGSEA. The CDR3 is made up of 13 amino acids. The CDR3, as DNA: TGCAGCGTTGAGCACATTTCCTACAATGAGCAGTTCTTC. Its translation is CSVEHISYNEQFF.

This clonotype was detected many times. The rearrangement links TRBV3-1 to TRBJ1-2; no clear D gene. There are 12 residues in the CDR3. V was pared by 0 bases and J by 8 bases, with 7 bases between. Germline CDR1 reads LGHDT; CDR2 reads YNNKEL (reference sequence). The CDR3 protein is CASSQDGKGYTF. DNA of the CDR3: TGTGCCAGCAGCCAAGATGGAAAGGGCTACACCTTC.